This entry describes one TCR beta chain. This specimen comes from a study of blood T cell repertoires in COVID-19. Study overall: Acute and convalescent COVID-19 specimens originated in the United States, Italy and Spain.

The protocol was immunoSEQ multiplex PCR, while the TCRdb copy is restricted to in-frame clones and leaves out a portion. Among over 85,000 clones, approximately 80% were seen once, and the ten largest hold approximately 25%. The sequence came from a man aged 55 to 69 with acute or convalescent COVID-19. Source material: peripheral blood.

In DNA, the CDR3 is TGTGCCAGCAGTCGGGACACGGACGTTTACTCCTATAATTCACCCCTCCACTTT. Its translation: CASSRDTDVYSYNSPLHF. This chain uses TRBV6-2 or TRBV6-3 with TRBJ1-6; possible D gene TRBD1, 6 bases. Germline V lookup: CDR1 MNHEY, CDR2 SVGEGT. V dropped 5 bases and J dropped 0 bases, with 17 bases sitting between them. This CDR3 spans 18 amino acids.